These 23 T cell receptor beta chains originate from one sample sequenced in a study of molecular identifiers for immune sequencing clone quantification. TCRdb independently ran MiXCR on the PCR reads; one entry per CDR3 protein. The sample lists some 94,000 distinct CDR3 sequences, 20% to 25% seen once, with around 0.77% in the top ten. The sequencing sample was made of naive CD8+ T cells from blood, with Jurkat cell RNA spiked in. The subset is: FACS-sorted CD8+CD4-CCR7+CD45RA+ naive T cells. These receptors were obtained from a human donor in good health. Some libraries in this study had Jurkat cell RNA spiked in.

This clonotype showed up many times. The gene calls are TRBV28 and TRBJ2-3; 13 nucleotides agree with TRBD2. Losses at the gene ends were 5 bases for V and 2 bases for J; bases not matched to a gene: 7. The germline V gene encodes CDR1 MDHEN and CDR2 SYDVKM. This CDR3 comprises 17 residues. The CDR3 DNA reads TGTGCCAGCAGTCCAACCGGGACTAGCGGGATCACAGATACGCAGTATTTT. Translated: CASSPTGTSGITDTQYF.

In regard to this clonotype: Its ends do not fully match the called genes, so a read error is possible. The gene calls are TRBV5-6 and TRBJ2-5; D is undetermined. This CDR3 spans 13 amino acids. The germline CDR1 and CDR2 sequences are SGHDT and YYEEEE. The DNA for the CDR3 is TGTGCCAACAGCTTGTCGTCTCCAGAGACCCAGTACTTC. Amino acids: CANSLSSPETQYF.

In regard to this clonotype: Compared with germline, one end of the junction differs, possibly owing to a read error. The chain carries TRBV2 and TRBJ2-3; the D is unclear. The V gene's germline CDR1 is SNHLY and CDR2 FYNNEI. There are 11 residues in the CDR3. CDR3 sequence: CASGGEDTPYF. DNA of the CDR3: TGTGCCAGCGGTGGAGAAGATACGCCGTATTTT.

This clonotype was picked up a small number of times. The chain couples TRBV10-3 to TRBJ2-3; D uncertain. The CDR3 runs 15 residues. V was clipped by 0 bases and J by 4 bases, with 11 bases between them. CDR1 is ENHRY and CDR2 is SYGVKD in the germline V gene. CDR3 sequence reads: CAISESYFGADTQYF. CDR3 nucleotides: TGTGCCATCAGTGAGTCGTATTTCGGCGCAGATACGCAGTATTTT.

This clonotype has only a few counts. V usage is TRBV20-1 and J usage is TRBJ2-1, with 9 bases matching TRBD1. Germline-derived CDR1 and CDR2 are DFQATT and SNEGSKA (reference sequence). This CDR3 is 15 amino acids long. Trimming removed 6 bases from V and 4 bases from J; junction bases left unmatched: 10. The CDR3 nucleotides are TGCAGTGCCATATTACGGGACAGGGATTACAATGAGCAGTTCTTC. Its protein is CSAILRDRDYNEQFF.

There are many counts of this clonotype. The chain links TRBV30 to TRBJ2-1; no definite D call. The CDR3 has 12 residues. The germline CDR1 and CDR2 sequences are GTSNPN and SVGIG (reference sequence). Trimming took 1 base from V and 8 from J, leaving 9 bases between them. The chain's CDR3 is CAWSAPRDEQFF. The CDR3 region has the DNA TGTGCCTGGAGTGCGCCAAGGGATGAGCAGTTCTTC.

This clonotype was picked up many times. J is TRBJ1-1 and V is TRBV28; the D is unclear. This CDR3 region has 15 residues. Trimming stripped 2 bases from V and 5 bases from J, with 15 bases between. Germline assignment: CDR1 MDHEN and CDR2 SYDVKM. The CDR3 is CASSLNPGIGTEAFF. In DNA form, the CDR3 reads TGTGCCAGCAGTTTAAATCCGGGAATAGGGACTGAAGCTTTCTTT.

This rearrangement joins TRBV19 to TRBJ2-1; 8 nucleotides match TRBD2. CDR1 and CDR2 from the germline V gene are LNHDA and SQIVND (reference sequence). CDR3 size: 15 residues. With 7 bases clipped from V and 0 bases from J, the junction kept 5 bases outside the gene matches. This CDR3 is CASTPGTSSYNEQFF. CDR3 coding DNA: TGTGCCAGTACCCCCGGGACTAGCTCCTACAATGAGCAGTTCTTC.

This clonotype was seen ten or more times. The V and J genes are TRBV7-8 and TRBJ2-1; tentative D call: TRBD1 (6 bases). V shed 4 bases and J shed 2 bases, with 18 bases lying between them. The germline V gene encodes CDR1 SGHVS and CDR2 FQNEAQ. This CDR3 spans 17 amino acids. The CDR3 is CASSYNREFLPYNEQFF. The CDR3 bases are TGTGCCAGCAGCTACAACAGGGAGTTTTTACCCTACAATGAGCAGTTCTTC.

The J gene is TRBJ2-7, the V gene TRBV11-2, with D perhaps given as TRBD1 or TRBD2 (6 bases each). The CDR3 is 15 residues long. The V end was cut by 5 bases, the J end by 2 bases, with 16 bases between. Germline V gives CDR1 SGHAT, CDR2 FQNNGV. The CDR3 region is CASSPTGALTYEQYF. The CDR3 DNA reads TGTGCCAGCAGCCCTACGGGGGCTTTGACCTACGAGCAGTACTTC.

This clonotype showed up many times. This chain uses TRBV29-1 with TRBJ2-5; 13 nucleotides agree with TRBD2. CDR1 is SQVTM and CDR2 is ANQGSEA in the germline V gene. Trimming removed 3 bases from V and 5 bases from J; junction bases left unmatched: 9. The CDR3 totals 16 residues. As DNA, the CDR3 is TGCAGCGTTGAGATCGGACTAGCGGGAGATCAGGAGACCCAGTACTTC. This codes for CSVEIGLAGDQETQYF.

The sample holds a few counts of this clonotype. The chain couples TRBV12-3 or TRBV12-4 to TRBJ2-3, with 7 positions matching TRBD2. The CDR3 runs 16 residues. Germline trimming cut 1 base from V and 2 bases from J; bases unmatched to any gene: 6. The CDR3 DNA reads TGTGCCAGCAGTTTAGTCGCGGCGGGAGCCACAGATACGCAGTATTTT. Its protein is CASSLVAAGATDTQYF.

Only a few counts were recorded for this clonotype. The rearrangement uses TRBV4-3 and TRBJ2-7, with D perhaps TRBD1 (6 bases). Deletions cut 1 base from V and 6 bases from J, with 13 bases between. Germline values: CDR1 LGHNA, CDR2 YSLEER. The length of the CDR3 is 14 residues. The CDR3 loop reads CASSQGNRALEQYF. DNA for the CDR3: TGCGCCAGCAGCCAAGGTAACAGGGCTCTCGAGCAGTACTTC.

Points on this clonotype: Because it lacks the conserved phenylalanine or tryptophan at the end, this CDR3 is likely a read error. The V and J genes are TRBV29-1 and TRBJ1-1; D unclear. The CDR3 is made up of 11 amino acids. Germline values: CDR1 SQVTM, CDR2 ANQGSEA. The germline V and J ends were trimmed by 6 bases and 4 bases, with 9 bases remaining between them. CDR3 loop: CSVVSTTEAFY. The CDR3, as DNA: TGCAGCGTCGTTTCGACCACTGAAGCTTTCTAT.

This clonotype has a count of ten or more. The J gene is TRBJ2-7, the V gene TRBV7-2; D is perhaps TRBD2 (6 bases). CDR1 is SGHTA, CDR2 FQGNSA, per germline. The germline V and J ends were trimmed by 5 bases and 3 bases, with 17 bases remaining between them. The CDR3 consists of 15 residues. CDR3 in amino acids: CASSRRRGPDYEQYF. CDR3 DNA: TGTGCCAGCAGCCGCAGGCGGGGACCAGACTACGAGCAGTACTTC.

This clonotype was detected ten times or more. This chain uses TRBV3-1 with TRBJ2-4; weak D call: TRBD2 (6 bases). Germline V gene lookup returns CDR1 LGHDT and CDR2 YNNKEL (reference sequence). Trimming removed 0 bases at V and 8 bases at J, with 14 bases between. The CDR3 sequence is 15 residues long. The CDR3 is CASSQEGGERDIQYF. CDR3 DNA sequence: TGTGCCAGCAGCCAAGAGGGGGGAGAGAGAGACATTCAGTACTTC. Based on the CDR3 plus reference TRBV3-1 and TRBJ2-4, the full variable domain is DTAVSQTPKYLVTQMGNDKSIKCEQNLGHDTMYWYKQDSKKFLKIMFSYNNKELIINETVPNRFSPKSPDKAHLNLHINSLELGDSAVYFCASSQEGGERDIQYFGAGTRLSVL.

This chain uses TRBV29-1 with TRBJ1-2, with D possibly being TRBD1 (5 bases). The CDR3 totals 17 residues. Per the germline V gene, CDR1 is SQVTM and CDR2 is ANQGSEA. V was clipped by 3 bases and J by 1 base, with 21 bases between them. As DNA, the CDR3 is TGCAGCGTTGAGGGCCAGGGACGAATAATCGGTAACTATGGCTACACCTTC. Translation: CSVEGQGRIIGNYGYTF.

V is TRBV19 and J is TRBJ1-1; 8 bases fit TRBD1. The junction had 8 bases not matched to a gene; V was cut back by 2 bases and J by 0 bases. CDR1 LNHDA and CDR2 SQIVND come from the germline V gene (reference sequence). The length of the CDR3 is 17 residues. As DNA, the CDR3 is TGTGCCAGTAGTATACCGACAGGGGTTGACATGAACACTGAAGCTTTCTTT. It translates to CASSIPTGVDMNTEAFF.

There are many counts of this clonotype. The chain carries TRBV14 and TRBJ2-7; D unresolved. This CDR3 has 15 residues. Looked up from germline, CDR1 is SGHDN and CDR2 is FVKESK. Trimming took 0 bases from V and 2 from J, leaving 11 bases between them. Written as DNA, the CDR3 is TGTGCCAGCAGCCAAGAGGCCCAACGCGCCTACGAGCAGTACTTC. It encodes CASSQEAQRAYEQYF.

As regards this clonotype: Just one base apart from a much larger clone, this may be a read error. The chain's CDR3 is CASSGTSGRHEQFF. CDR3 nucleotide sequence: TGTGCCAGCAGTGGGACTAGCGGGAGGCATGAGCAGTTCTTC. The V call is TRBV6-2 or TRBV6-3, the J call TRBJ2-1, with 15 nucleotides matching TRBD2. Looked up from germline, CDR1 is MNHEY and CDR2 is SVGEGT. The ends lost 5 bases at V and 8 bases at J; junction bases unmatched: 1. This CDR3 is built from 14 residues.

The chain is built from TRBV5-6 and TRBJ1-3; D remains ambiguous. This CDR3 comprises 15 residues. The V end lost 1 base, the J end lost 9 bases, and 17 bases lay between the germline ends. Looked up from germline, CDR1 is SGHDT and CDR2 is YYEEEE. The CDR3 DNA follows: TGTGCCAGCAGCTTGTACGGGATCTCTGGAGGCACCATATATTTT. This encodes CASSLYGISGGTIYF.

CDR3 sequence reads: CAISDGTGGHRSNQPQHF. CDR3 sequence (DNA): TGTGCCATCAGCGATGGGACAGGGGGACATCGCAGCAATCAGCCCCAGCATTTT. This rearrangement joins TRBV10-3 to TRBJ1-5; 11 nucleotides match TRBD1. Germline V lookup: CDR1 ENHRY, CDR2 SYGVKD. The V gene end was trimmed by 6 bases and the J gene end by 1 base; junction bases not matched to a gene: 11. The CDR3 runs 18 residues.

This clonotype was seen many times. The rearrangement joins TRBV7-9 to TRBJ2-1; D perhaps matches TRBD2 (5 bases). Trimming stripped 5 bases from V and 6 bases from J, with 14 bases between. CDR1 is SEHNR and CDR2 is FQNEAQ in the germline V gene (reference sequence). This CDR3 spans 14 amino acids. This chain's CDR3 is CASSPQTRINEQFF. For the CDR3, the DNA is TGTGCCAGCAGCCCACAAACTAGGATCAATGAGCAGTTCTTC. The whole variable domain, remainder taken from reference TRBV7-9 and TRBJ2-1, is DTGVSQNPRHKITKRGQNVTFRCDPISEHNRLYWYRQTLGQGPEFLTYFQNEAQLEKSRLLSDRFSAERPKGSFSTLEIQRTEQGDSAMYLCASSPQTRINEQFFGPGTRLTVL.